This is a list of T cell receptor beta chains from one sample in a study of regulatory and conventional T cells in RAG deficiency. The table came from immunoSEQ multiplex PCR; TCRdb's copy has only in-frame clones and leaves some out. The sample includes 20,000 to 25,000 clones, approximately 95% seen only once; the top ten take about 1.2%. This same sample was also part of a study on regulatory T cells.

The sequenced material came from CD25- CD4+ T cells sorted from blood. The receptors stem from a human donor in good health. Each CDR3 is given with its conserved first and last residue. D genes are given only for firm matches. Clone size, where shown, is once, few, many, or a class for clones that have expanded.

v_call: TRBV5-6
d_call: .
j_call: TRBJ1-5
clone_size: .
cdr3_aa: CASSFGGGWWNQPQHF
cdr3_nt: TGTGCCAGCAGCTTCGGGGGGGGGTGGTGGAATCAGCCCCAGCATTTT

v_call: TRBV14
d_call: .
j_call: TRBJ2-7
clone_size: .
cdr3_aa: CASSQDIQGSSEQYF
cdr3_nt: TGTGCCAGCAGCCAAGATATCCAGGGTTCCTCCGAGCAGTACTTC

v_call: TRBV7-2
d_call: TRBD2
j_call: TRBJ2-1
clone_size: .
cdr3_aa: CASSAAGTKYNEQFF
cdr3_nt: TGTGCCAGCAGCGCGGCCGGGACTAAATACAATGAGCAGTTCTTC

v_call: TRBV6-1
d_call: .
j_call: TRBJ1-6
clone_size: .
cdr3_aa: CASSEWGDSPLHF
cdr3_nt: TGTGCCAGCAGTGAATGGGGAGACTCCCCCCTCCACTTT

v_call: TRBV27
d_call: TRBD1
j_call: TRBJ1-4
clone_size: .
cdr3_aa: CATGDRVDEKLFF
cdr3_nt: TGTGCCACCGGAGACAGGGTGGATGAAAAACTGTTTTTT

v_call: TRBV19
d_call: TRBD1
j_call: TRBJ2-2
clone_size: .
cdr3_aa: CASTRSEPGQSMDTGELFF
cdr3_nt: TGTGCCAGTACCCGTTCCGAGCCGGGACAGAGTATGGACACCGGGGAGCTGTTTTTT

v_call: TRBV5-5
d_call: TRBD2
j_call: TRBJ2-1
clone_size: .
cdr3_aa: CASSPRPPAGGAGEQFF
cdr3_nt: TGTGCCAGCAGCCCCCGCCCCCCAGCGGGGGGGGCGGGGGAGCAGTTCTTC

v_call: TRBV2
d_call: .
j_call: TRBJ2-2
clone_size: .
cdr3_aa: CASSQSFYRQASGELFF
cdr3_nt: TGTGCCAGCAGTCAATCTTTTTACCGACAGGCCTCCGGGGAGCTGTTTTTT

v_call: TRBV2
d_call: TRBD1
j_call: TRBJ1-2
clone_size: .
cdr3_aa: CASSEALGEGAPYGYTF
cdr3_nt: TGTGCCAGCAGTGAAGCGCTGGGCGAGGGGGCCCCCTATGGCTACACCTTC

v_call: TRBV6-1
d_call: .
j_call: TRBJ1-6
clone_size: .
cdr3_aa: CASSESGNSPLHF
cdr3_nt: TGTGCCAGCAGTGAATCCGGGAATTCACCCCTCCACTTT

v_call: TRBV7-9
d_call: .
j_call: TRBJ2-7
clone_size: .
cdr3_aa: CASSPAGPVSYEQYF
cdr3_nt: TGTGCCAGCAGCCCCGCGGGACCGGTCTCCTACGAGCAGTACTTC

v_call: TRBV30
d_call: TRBD2
j_call: TRBJ2-5
clone_size: .
cdr3_aa: CAWSVRGVGEQYF
cdr3_nt: TGTGCCTGGAGTGTACGGGGGGTCGGAGAGCAGTACTTC

v_call: TRBV5-4
d_call: TRBD1
j_call: TRBJ1-3
clone_size: few
cdr3_aa: CASSARQGNGYGNTIYF
cdr3_nt: TGTGCCAGCAGCGCCCGACAGGGGAACGGGTATGGAAACACCATATATTTT

v_call: TRBV15
d_call: .
j_call: TRBJ1-5
clone_size: .
cdr3_aa: CATSRDPYSNQPQHF
cdr3_nt: TGTGCCACCAGCAGAGATCCTTATAGCAATCAGCCCCAGCATTTT

v_call: TRBV6-5
d_call: .
j_call: TRBJ2-3
clone_size: .
cdr3_aa: CASSRVEGGDTQYF
cdr3_nt: TGTGCCAGCAGCCGGGTCGAAGGAGGCGATACGCAGTATTTT

v_call: TRBV11-3
d_call: TRBD2
j_call: TRBJ2-3
clone_size: .
cdr3_aa: CASSRRLAGSTDTQYF
cdr3_nt: TGTGCCAGCAGCCGACGACTAGCGGGGAGCACAGATACGCAGTATTTT

v_call: TRBV2
d_call: TRBD1
j_call: TRBJ2-7
clone_size: .
cdr3_aa: CASTGQGSSYEQYF
cdr3_nt: TGTGCCAGTACCGGACAGGGGAGCTCCTACGAGCAGTACTTC

v_call: TRBV19
d_call: TRBD1
j_call: TRBJ2-2
clone_size: .
cdr3_aa: CASRRGQRTGELFF
cdr3_nt: TGTGCCAGTAGGAGGGGGCAGAGGACCGGGGAGCTGTTTTTT

v_call: TRBV2
d_call: .
j_call: TRBJ1-1
clone_size: few
cdr3_aa: CASRDGLDTEAFF
cdr3_nt: TGTGCCAGCAGGGATGGACTTGACACTGAAGCTTTCTTT

v_call: TRBV5-1
d_call: .
j_call: TRBJ2-5
clone_size: .
cdr3_aa: CASSSPGEETQYF
cdr3_nt: TGCGCCAGCAGCTCGCCGGGAGAGGAGACCCAGTACTTC